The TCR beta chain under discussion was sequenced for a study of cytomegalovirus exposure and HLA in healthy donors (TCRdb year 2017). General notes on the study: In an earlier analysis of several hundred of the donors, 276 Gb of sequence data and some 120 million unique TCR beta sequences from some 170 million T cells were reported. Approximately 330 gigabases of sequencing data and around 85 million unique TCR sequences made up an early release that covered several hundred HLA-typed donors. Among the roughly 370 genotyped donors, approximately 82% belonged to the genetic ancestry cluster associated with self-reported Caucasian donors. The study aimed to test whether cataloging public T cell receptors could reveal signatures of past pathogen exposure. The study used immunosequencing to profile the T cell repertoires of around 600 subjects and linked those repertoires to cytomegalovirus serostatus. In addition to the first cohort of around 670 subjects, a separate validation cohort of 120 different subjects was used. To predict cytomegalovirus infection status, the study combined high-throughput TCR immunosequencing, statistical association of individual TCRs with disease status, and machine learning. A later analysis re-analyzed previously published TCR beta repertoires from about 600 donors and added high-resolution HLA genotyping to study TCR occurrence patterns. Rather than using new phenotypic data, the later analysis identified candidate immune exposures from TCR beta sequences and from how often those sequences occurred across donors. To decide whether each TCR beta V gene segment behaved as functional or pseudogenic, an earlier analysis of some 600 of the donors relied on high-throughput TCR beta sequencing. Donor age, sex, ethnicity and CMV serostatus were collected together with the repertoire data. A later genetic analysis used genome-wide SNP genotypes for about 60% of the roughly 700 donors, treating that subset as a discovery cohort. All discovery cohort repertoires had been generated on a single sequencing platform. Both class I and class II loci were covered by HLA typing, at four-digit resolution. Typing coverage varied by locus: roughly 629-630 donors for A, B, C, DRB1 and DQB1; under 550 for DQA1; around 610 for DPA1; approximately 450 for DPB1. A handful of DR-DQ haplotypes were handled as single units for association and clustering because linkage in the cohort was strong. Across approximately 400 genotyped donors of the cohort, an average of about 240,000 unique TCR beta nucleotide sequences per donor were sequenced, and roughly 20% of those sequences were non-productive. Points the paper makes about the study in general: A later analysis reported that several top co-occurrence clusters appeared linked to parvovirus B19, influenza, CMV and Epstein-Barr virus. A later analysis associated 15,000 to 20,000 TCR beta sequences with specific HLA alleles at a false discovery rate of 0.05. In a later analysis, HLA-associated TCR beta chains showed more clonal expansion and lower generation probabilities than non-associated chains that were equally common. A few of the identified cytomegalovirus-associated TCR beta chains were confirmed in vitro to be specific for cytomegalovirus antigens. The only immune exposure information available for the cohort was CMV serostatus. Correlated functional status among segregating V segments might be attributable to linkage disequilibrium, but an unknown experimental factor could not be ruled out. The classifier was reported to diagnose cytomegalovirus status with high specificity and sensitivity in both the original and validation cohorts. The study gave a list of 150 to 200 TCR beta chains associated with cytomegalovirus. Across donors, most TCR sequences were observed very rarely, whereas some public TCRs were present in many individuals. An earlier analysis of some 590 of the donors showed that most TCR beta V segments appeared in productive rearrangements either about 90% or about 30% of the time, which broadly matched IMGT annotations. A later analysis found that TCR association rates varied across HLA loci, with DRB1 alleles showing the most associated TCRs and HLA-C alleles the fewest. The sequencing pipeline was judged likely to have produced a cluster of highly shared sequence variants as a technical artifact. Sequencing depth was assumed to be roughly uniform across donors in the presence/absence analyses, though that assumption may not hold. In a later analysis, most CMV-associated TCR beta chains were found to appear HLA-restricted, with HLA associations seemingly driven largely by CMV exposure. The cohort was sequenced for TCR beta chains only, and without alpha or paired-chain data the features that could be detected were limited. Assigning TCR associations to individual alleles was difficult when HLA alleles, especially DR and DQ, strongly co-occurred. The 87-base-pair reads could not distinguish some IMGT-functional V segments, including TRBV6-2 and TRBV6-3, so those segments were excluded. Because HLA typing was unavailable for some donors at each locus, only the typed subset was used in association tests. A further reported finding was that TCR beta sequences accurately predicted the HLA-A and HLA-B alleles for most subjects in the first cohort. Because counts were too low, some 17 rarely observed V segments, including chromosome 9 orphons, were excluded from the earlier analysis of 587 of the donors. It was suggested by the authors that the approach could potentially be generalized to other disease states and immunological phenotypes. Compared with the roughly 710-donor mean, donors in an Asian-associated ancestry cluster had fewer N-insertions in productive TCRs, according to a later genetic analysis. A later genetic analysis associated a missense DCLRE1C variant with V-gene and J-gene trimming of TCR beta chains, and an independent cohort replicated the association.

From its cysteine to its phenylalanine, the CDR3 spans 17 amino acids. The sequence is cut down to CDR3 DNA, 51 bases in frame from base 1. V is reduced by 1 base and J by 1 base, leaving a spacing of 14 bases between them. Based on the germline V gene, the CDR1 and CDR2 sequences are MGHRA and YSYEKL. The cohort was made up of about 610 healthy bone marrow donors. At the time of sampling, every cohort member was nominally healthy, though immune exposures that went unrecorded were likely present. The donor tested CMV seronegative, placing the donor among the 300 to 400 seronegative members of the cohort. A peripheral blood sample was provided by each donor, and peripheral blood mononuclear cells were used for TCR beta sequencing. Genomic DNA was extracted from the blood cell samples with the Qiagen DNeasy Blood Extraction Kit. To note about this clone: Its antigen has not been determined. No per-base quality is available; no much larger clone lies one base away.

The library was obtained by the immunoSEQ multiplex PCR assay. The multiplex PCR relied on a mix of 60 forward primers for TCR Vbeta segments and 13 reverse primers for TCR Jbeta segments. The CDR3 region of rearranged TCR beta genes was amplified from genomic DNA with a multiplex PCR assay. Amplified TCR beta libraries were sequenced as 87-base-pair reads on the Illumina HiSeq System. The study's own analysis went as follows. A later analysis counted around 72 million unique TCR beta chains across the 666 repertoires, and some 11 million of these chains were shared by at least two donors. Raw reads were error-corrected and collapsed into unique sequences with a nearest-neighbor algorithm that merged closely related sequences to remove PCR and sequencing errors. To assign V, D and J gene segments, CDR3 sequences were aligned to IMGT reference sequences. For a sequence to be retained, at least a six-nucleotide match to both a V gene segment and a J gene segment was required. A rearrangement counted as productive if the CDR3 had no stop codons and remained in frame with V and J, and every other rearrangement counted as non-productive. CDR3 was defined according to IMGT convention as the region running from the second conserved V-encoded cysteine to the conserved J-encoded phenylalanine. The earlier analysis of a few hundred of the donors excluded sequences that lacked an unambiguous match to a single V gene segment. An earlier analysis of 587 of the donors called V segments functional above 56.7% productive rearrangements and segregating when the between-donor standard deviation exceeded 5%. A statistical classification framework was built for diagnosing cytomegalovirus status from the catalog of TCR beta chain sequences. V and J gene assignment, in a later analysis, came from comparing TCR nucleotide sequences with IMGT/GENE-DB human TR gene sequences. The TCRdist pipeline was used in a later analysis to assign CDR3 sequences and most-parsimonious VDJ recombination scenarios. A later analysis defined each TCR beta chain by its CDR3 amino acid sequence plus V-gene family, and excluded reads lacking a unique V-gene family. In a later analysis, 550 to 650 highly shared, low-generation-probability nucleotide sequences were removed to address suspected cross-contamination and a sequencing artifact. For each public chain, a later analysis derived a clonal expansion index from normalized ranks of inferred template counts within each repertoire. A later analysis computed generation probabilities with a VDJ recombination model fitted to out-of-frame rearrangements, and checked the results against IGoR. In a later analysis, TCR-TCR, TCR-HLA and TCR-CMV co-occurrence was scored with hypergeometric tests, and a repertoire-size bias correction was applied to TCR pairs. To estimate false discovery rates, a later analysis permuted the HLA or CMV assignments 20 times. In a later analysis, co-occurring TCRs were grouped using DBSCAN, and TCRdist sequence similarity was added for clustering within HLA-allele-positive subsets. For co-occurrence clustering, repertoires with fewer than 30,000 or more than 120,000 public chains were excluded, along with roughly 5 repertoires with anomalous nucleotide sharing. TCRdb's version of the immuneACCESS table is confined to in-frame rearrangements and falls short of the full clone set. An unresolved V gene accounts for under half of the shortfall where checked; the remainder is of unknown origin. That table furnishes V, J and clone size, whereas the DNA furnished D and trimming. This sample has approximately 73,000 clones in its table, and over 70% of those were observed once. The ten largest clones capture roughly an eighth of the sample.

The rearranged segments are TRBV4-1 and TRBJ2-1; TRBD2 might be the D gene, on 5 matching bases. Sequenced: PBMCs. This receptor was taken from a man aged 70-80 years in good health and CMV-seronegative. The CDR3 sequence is CASSQGFVAHSYNEQFF. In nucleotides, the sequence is TGCGCCAGCAGCCAAGGGTTTGTAGCGCATTCCTACAATGAGCAGTTCTTC.